This TCR beta chain appears in the sequencing data of a study of blood T cell repertoires in COVID-19. Turning to the study itself: The cDNA or gDNA used as material had been derived from T cells, B-cell-depleted T cells, or PBMCs.

The V end lost 1 base, the J end lost 3 bases, and 12 bases lay between the germline ends. The CDR3 totals 15 residues. Germline CDR1 and CDR2: GTSNPN and SVGIG (reference sequence). Original analysis: Researchers report that nucleated cell counts were estimated from reference gene primer amplification. The repertoire was sequenced with immunoSEQ multiplex PCR; TCRdb's copy has only in-frame clones and lacks some. That table gives V, J and clone size, and the DNA gave D and trimming. Among more than 250,000 clones, under 95% were seen once, and the ten largest hold roughly 20%. Residents of about two dozen US areas, aged about 18 to 89 years, made up the participants. Cohort placement rested on clinical history that participants reported themselves.

V gene TRBV30 combines with J gene TRBJ2-2; a weak D match, TRBD2 (7 bases). The TCR comes from a woman aged 25 to 39 who had recovered from COVID-19. Sequencing input: PBMCs or T cells enriched from blood (not recorded which). The CDR3 nucleotides read TGTGCCTGGAGTGGAATAGGGGGGGACACCGGGGAGCTGTTTTTT. Its translation: CAWSGIGGDTGELFF. Based on the CDR3 plus reference TRBV30 and TRBJ2-2, the full variable domain is SQTIHQWPATLVQPVGSPLSLECTVEGTSNPNLYWYRQAAGRGLQLLFYSVGIGQISSEVPQNLSASRPQDRQFILSSKKLLLSDSGFYLCAWSGIGGDTGELFFGEGSRLTVL.